A selection of T cell receptor beta chains follows, all from one sample in a study of cytomegalovirus exposure and HLA in healthy donors. Profiling relied on immunoSEQ multiplex PCR, and the TCRdb table lists in-frame clones only, not all of them. Of roughly 52,000 clones in the sample, 75% to 85% were seen once. The sequencing input was PBMCs. Receptor source: a female donor in good health and CMV-seronegative. Each CDR3 is given with its conserved first and last residue. Fields, in order: V gene, J gene, CDR3 protein.

TRBV6-1,TRBJ2-7,CASSDGTAGSYEQYF
TRBV2,TRBJ1-1,CASIRTEVGNTEAFF
TRBV5-1,TRBJ2-3,CASSLGATDTQYF
TRBV9,TRBJ2-5,CASSAPAEGPGTQYF
TRBV19,TRBJ1-4,CASRGTGVYEKLFF
TRBV7-2,NA,CASSDRGVHEQYF
TRBV19,TRBJ1-4,CASKGQQATNEKLFF
TRBV7-9,TRBJ2-7,CSSSLGPGLAHYEQYF
TRBV2,TRBJ1-1,CASTEERNTEAFF
TRBV6-1,TRBJ1-6,CASSDRGYNSPLHF
TRBV27,TRBJ1-4,CASSPGQRKRLFF
TRBV15,TRBJ2-2,CATTTGGRAGELFF
TRBV7-2,TRBJ1-1,CASSSFRRAFF
TRBV7-2,TRBJ1-1,CASSSRTDANTEAFF
TRBV6-1,TRBJ1-1,CASSATENTEAFF
TRBV7-2,TRBJ2-7,CASRPPGGDYEQYF
TRBV27,TRBJ2-3,CASSPRQADTQYF
TRBV11-2,TRBJ1-1,CASSSLLEAFF
TRBV6-1,TRBJ2-1,CASGFFSGGANEQFF
TRBV28,TRBJ2-5,CASSWGQGSQETQYF
TRBV5-5,TRBJ1-5,CASSPDNWASPQHF
TRBV7-9,TRBJ1-4,CASSLGGRRGNEKLFF
TRBV5-6,TRBJ1-6,CASSFTGGSYNSPLHF
TRBV6-1,TRBJ2-1,CASSGERGGPISYNEQFF
TRBV9,TRBJ2-1,CASSVSGGASYNEQFF
TRBV7-3,TRBJ1-2,CASSATPGIGSGYTF
TRBV7-3,TRBJ2-1,CASSLSTAYNEQFF
TRBV5-6,TRBJ2-5,CASSPTDQETQYF